The entry below gives a single T cell receptor beta chain sequence along with its context. Only in-frame clones appear in the TCRdb table, and some are missing; sequencing was by immunoSEQ multiplex PCR. Among approximately 170,000 clones listed, around 91% were seen once. The data are from a study of blood T cell repertoires in COVID-19. Sequenced material: PBMCs or T cells enriched from blood (not recorded which). This receptor was taken from a woman aged 18-29 years who had recovered from COVID-19.

The CDR3 sequence: CASSLEPAVDTQYF. The CDR3, as DNA: TGTGCCAGCAGCTTGGAACCAGCGGTTGATACGCAGTATTTT. The chain is built from TRBV5-4 and TRBJ2-3; D is perhaps TRBD2 (5 bases). Germline CDR1 and CDR2: SGHNT and YYREEE (reference sequence). Trimming took off 0 bases at V and 6 bases at J, with 11 bases between the two ends. The CDR3 spans 14 residues.